These 10 T cell receptor beta chains share one sample of origin, sequenced in a study of shared clonotypes between healthy human individuals. This table comes from immunoSEQ multiplex PCR, and its TCRdb copy is limited to in-frame clones, with some not included. The table includes some 2,000,000 clones, approximately 96% detected once. Sequencing used naive CD4+ T cells sorted from blood. The subset was: CD45RA+ positively selected. These receptors originate from a man aged 18-30 years in good health.

This chain joins TRBV19 and TRBJ1-2; 10 bases match TRBD1. CDR1 is LNHDA, CDR2 SQIVND, per germline (reference sequence). CDR3 size: 16 residues. V was clipped by 6 bases and J by 3 bases; unmatched bases: 10. CDR3: CASSRTGTGDDYGYTF. DNA for the CDR3: TGTGCCAGTAGCCGGACCGGGACAGGGGACGACTATGGCTACACCTTC.

V and J are TRBV6-6 and TRBJ1-3; D gene unclear. Germline assignment: CDR1 MNHNY and CDR2 SVGAGI (reference sequence). Trimming removed 5 bases from V and 4 bases from J, with 12 bases in between. The CDR3 totals 14 residues. The CDR3 sequence is CASSPPGTGNTIYF. In nucleotides, the CDR3 is TGTGCCAGCAGTCCACCCGGTACCGGAAACACCATATATTTT.

This chain uses TRBV11-2 with TRBJ2-7; D gene uncertain. The CDR3 consists of 14 residues. V lost 3 bases, J lost 3 bases, and 12 bases lay in between. Per the germline V gene, CDR1 is SGHAT and CDR2 is FQNNGV. CDR3 DNA: TGTGCCAGCAGCTTGGTTATAACGGGCTACGAGCAGTACTTC. It is translated as CASSLVITGYEQYF. The full variable domain, completed using reference TRBV11-2 and TRBJ2-7, is EAGVAQSPRYKIIEKRQSVAFWCNPISGHATLYWYQQILGQGPKLLIQFQNNGVVDDSQLPKDRFSAERLKGVDSTLKIQPAKLEDSAVYLCASSLVITGYEQYFGPGTRLTVT.

The V gene is TRBV9, the J gene TRBJ1-3; TRBD1 might be the D (6 bases). CDR1 is SGDLS and CDR2 is YYNGEE in the germline V gene. The CDR3 is made up of 15 amino acids. V lost 4 bases, J lost 0 bases, and 11 bases lay in between. Here the CDR3 reads CASSPRGPSGNTIYF. CDR3 in DNA: TGTGCCAGCAGCCCTCGGGGGCCCTCTGGAAACACCATATATTTT.

Worth noting for this clone: A read error may produce the germline difference seen at one junction end. The CDR3 loop is CASSLGPPGGLGTDTQYF. CDR3 DNA sequence: TGTGCTAGCAGCTTAGGCCCACCGGGAGGGCTTGGAACAGATACGCAGTATTTT. The chain carries TRBV7-7 and TRBJ2-3; 8 bases line up with TRBD2. Per the germline V gene, CDR1 is SSHAT and CDR2 is FNYEAQ (reference sequence). The CDR3 totals 18 residues. Together with reference TRBV7-7 and TRBJ2-3, the CDR3 gives the full variable domain: GAGVSQSPRYKVTKRGQDVTLRCDPISSHATLYWYQQALGQGPEFLTYFNYEAQPDKSGLPSDRFSAERPEGSISTLTIQRTEQRDSAMYRCASSLGPPGGLGTDTQYFGPGTRLTVL.

This clone has only a few counts. This chain uses TRBV5-1 with TRBJ2-1; 7 bases agree with TRBD1. Germline V gene data show CDR1 as SGHRS and CDR2 as YFSETQ. The trim removed 3 bases at V and 7 bases at J, leaving 7 bases unmatched. This CDR3 is built from 14 residues. The CDR3 coding sequence is TGCGCCAGCAGCTCCACAGGGGTTTGGAATGAGCAGTTCTTC. Translation: CASSSTGVWNEQFF.

The V call is TRBV7-2, the J call TRBJ2-3, with no clear D. V was shortened by 2 bases and J by 2 bases, with 8 bases between the two germline ends. Germline V gene data show CDR1 as SGHTA and CDR2 as FQGNSA. The length of the CDR3 is 14 residues. The CDR3 sequence: CASSLSTYTDTQYF. The CDR3, as DNA: TGTGCCAGCAGCTTATCCACCTACACAGATACGCAGTATTTT.

This chain links TRBV6-6 with TRBJ1-1; maybe TRBD1 (6 bases). Trimming removed 4 bases at V and 8 bases at J, with 20 bases between. The CDR3 is 15 amino acids. The V gene's germline CDR1 is MNHNY and CDR2 SVGAGI (reference sequence). The CDR3 coding sequence is TGTGCCAGCAGTTTCACTCAATGGTCAGGGACAGAAGCTTTCTTT. It is translated as CASSFTQWSGTEAFF.

The chain recombines TRBV7-9 with TRBJ1-1; weak D call: TRBD1 (6 bases). The ends were cut back, 1 base at V and 2 bases at J, with 20 bases in the middle. CDR3 length equals 18 residues. Germline CDR1 is SEHNR and CDR2 is FQNEAQ (reference sequence). The CDR3 protein is CASSLGLGALNPNTEAFF. CDR3 bases: TGTGCCAGCAGCTTAGGATTGGGGGCCCTTAACCCAAACACTGAAGCTTTCTTT.

This chain joins TRBV21-1 and TRBJ2-5. TRBV21-1 is a pseudogene. This CDR3 contains 16 residues. In nucleotides, the CDR3 is TGTGCCAGCAGCCCCATCCCGCTCACCGTTAAAGAGACCCAGTACTTC. It encodes CASSPIPLTVKETQYF.